This entry concerns a single T cell receptor beta chain. In its sample, this clonotype was seen many times. This clone's antigen is unknown. No base qualities exist here, and no much larger clone lies one base off it. The lymph node samples were taken from the axillary draining lymph nodes of breast cancer patients. According to the germline V gene, CDR1 reads LGHNA and CDR2 reads YNFKEQ. The CDR3 covers 14 residues, taking in both the cysteine and the phenylalanine. The only DNA kept is the CDR3, 42 bases in frame from the first base. Trimming at the junction amounts to 3 bases on V and 3 bases on J, and the germline ends lie 12 bases apart. Sequencing was carried out with an Illumina HiSeq 2000. TCR beta chain libraries were generated through multiplex PCR amplification. High-throughput sequencing was used to analyze the amplified TCR beta chain products. TCRdb cleaned the public reads at Q25 with fastp, built clones with MiXCR and kept in-frame beta chains. Merged by CDR3 protein, the rows form single entries marked with the most common genes and DNA. The sample records 85,000 to 130,000 distinct CDR3 sequences, roughly 33% of which are singletons. The top ten hold less than 6% of the sample.

This record belongs to a study of breast tumors, draining lymph nodes, adjacent tissues (dated by TCRdb to 2016 to 2017). Turning to the overall study: The study compared TCR beta repertoires across tumor, adjacent nontumor tissue and axillary lymph nodes from breast cancer patients. In human breast cancer, the study set out to assess how tumor, surrounding tissue and draining lymph node repertoires relate to one another and whether T cells might be exchanged between them. What the work shows at the level of the full study, not this receptor alone: The conclusion that tumor T cells originate in lymph nodes was framed as consistent with a hypothesis rather than directly demonstrated. Tumor T-cell repertoires showed less diversity than lymph node repertoires and more diversity than nontumor tissue repertoires, and tumor T-cell repertoires showed preferential V and J gene usage. Tumor and nontumor tissue repertoires were found to be significantly more similar in luminal-like than in basal-like breast cancer. A scenario in which most tumor T cells derive from the lymph node and then expand within tumor tissue was judged to be consistent with the data.

In this chain, TRBV4-2 is recombined with TRBJ2-7; the D call could be TRBD1 or TRBD2, with each sharing 5 bases. Sequenced material: axillary lymph node tissue. The sequence derives from a female donor with breast cancer. Some clones in this sample may be carry-over from other donors' samples. CDR3 sequence: CASSQDGALYEQYF. The nucleotide sequence reads as follows: TGTGCCAGCAGCCAGGACGGGGCCCTCTACGAGCAGTACTTC.